This T cell receptor beta chain originates from a study of blood T cell repertoires in COVID-19. Study details: The United States, Italy and Spain were the sources of the acute and convalescent COVID-19 samples. Sources were T cells, B-cell-depleted T cells, or PBMCs; the material itself was cDNA or gDNA.

Using immunoSEQ multiplex PCR, the repertoire was profiled, and TCRdb retains in-frame clones only, with some absent. The table lists 90,000 to 100,000 clones, almost 85% of them singletons. Of note for this clone: Other DNA sequences of this sample code for an identical CDR3.

The receptor was derived from a man between 65 and 85 years old with acute or convalescent COVID-19. Sequencing was done on a sample of peripheral blood.

The CDR3 here is CASSLVLAGGPSYNEQFF. DNA for the CDR3: TGTGCCAGCAGCTTGGTTCTAGCGGGGGGGCCCTCGTACAATGAGCAGTTCTTC. The chain links TRBV5-4 to TRBJ2-1; 12 bases map to TRBD2. The CDR3 covers 18 residues. The ends lost 0 bases at V and 4 bases at J; junction bases unmatched: 8. The germline V gene has CDR1 SGHNT and CDR2 YYREEE (reference sequence).